One sample yielded the 4 T cell receptor beta chains listed below, sequenced in a study of T-cell reconstitution after alpha-beta-depleted transplantation in children. Unique molecular identifiers were incorporated when the TCRbeta library was constructed. One entry per CDR3 protein, called by TCRdb with MiXCR from the PCR reads. The sample lists fewer than 700,000 distinct CDR3 sequences, 10% to 15% occurring once. Material: PBMCs, mostly from graft donor cells, obtained 360 days after TCRalphabeta/CD19-depleted stem cell transplant. The receptors stem from a male patient aged 10 to 17 who had a stem cell transplant for acute myeloid leukemia, so the T cells may come from the graft donor.

The genes are TRBV29-1 and TRBJ1-5; perhaps TRBD1 as D (5 bases). The CDR3 extends over 12 amino acids. The germline V gene has CDR1 SQVTM and CDR2 ANQGSEA. V lost 4 bases to trimming and J lost 8 bases, with 12 bases between them. CDR3 in DNA: TGCAGCGTTGGGCAGGGCGGAGAGCCCCAGCATTTT. It yields the protein CSVGQGGEPQHF.

This sequence joins TRBV11-2 and TRBJ2-5; D possibly corresponds to TRBD2 (6 bases). Germline assignment: CDR1 SGHAT and CDR2 FQNNGV. V lost 4 bases and J lost 5, with 11 bases in between. The CDR3 contains 13 residues. For the CDR3, the DNA is TGTGCCAGCAGCTCGGGACTTCCGGAGACCCAGTACTTC. Translation: CASSSGLPETQYF.

The chain recombines TRBV24-1 with TRBJ2-5; 7 nucleotides agree with TRBD1. Germline V CDR1 and CDR2: KGHDR, SFDVKD. Trimming removed 3 bases from V and 0 bases from J; junction bases left unmatched: 3. The CDR3 covers 15 residues. CDR3 sequence: CATSDRGTDQETQYF. DNA for the CDR3: TGTGCCACCAGTGATAGGGGGACAGACCAAGAGACCCAGTACTTC.

Many counts were recorded for this clonotype. The genes are TRBV20-1 and TRBJ2-7; D gene unclear. This CDR3 contains 15 residues. Germline CDR1 DFQATT, CDR2 SNEGSKA (reference sequence). The V end lost 0 bases, the J end lost 0 bases, and 12 bases lay between the germline ends. The CDR3 loop is CSARDITVYSYEQYF. The CDR3 coding sequence is TGCAGTGCTAGAGATATAACAGTCTACTCCTACGAGCAGTACTTC.